In this sample, the clone carrying this T cell receptor (beta chain) turned up a few times. The sample comes from a study of regulatory T cells in long-lasting Graves disease. The V gene's germline CDR1 is SGHTA and CDR2 FQGTGA. The ends lost 2 bases at V and 3 bases at J; junction bases unmatched: 5. The length of the CDR3 is 16 residues. Stated time point: newly diagnosed GD, antithyroid drugs for less than 3 months. Following extraction of RNA from PBMCs, that RNA was used to make the TCR library. In each case, Graves' disease was diagnosed per American Thyroid Association guidelines. Building of the TCR beta libraries involved iRepertoire HTBI primers and Arm-PCR of CDR3 regions. One entry per CDR3 protein results from TCRdb running MiXCR on the multiplex PCR reads. This table holds roughly 320,000 distinct CDR3 sequences, 16% found once. These data are also associated with another study on T cells in Graves' hyperthyroidism and ophthalmopathy.

The sample consisted of peripheral blood mononuclear cells (PBMCs), taken at new diagnosis, from a patient treated with antithyroid drugs. The TCR comes from a man between 35 and 55 years old with Graves disease. The chain carries TRBV7-3 and TRBJ2-2, with 8 bases fitting TRBD1. The CDR3 DNA is TGTGCCAGCAGCTTAGTACAGGGGGATTACACCGGGGAGCTGTTTTTT. It codes for CASSLVQGDYTGELFF.